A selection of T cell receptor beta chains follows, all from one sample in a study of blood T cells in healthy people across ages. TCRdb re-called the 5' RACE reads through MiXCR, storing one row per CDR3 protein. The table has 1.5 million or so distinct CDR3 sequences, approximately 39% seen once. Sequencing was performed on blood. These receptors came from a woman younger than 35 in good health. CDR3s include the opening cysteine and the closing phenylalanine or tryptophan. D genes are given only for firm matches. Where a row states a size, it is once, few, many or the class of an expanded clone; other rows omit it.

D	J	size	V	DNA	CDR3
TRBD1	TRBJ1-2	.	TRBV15	TGTGCCACCAGGAGACAGGGGACTAACTATGGCTACACCTTC	CATRRQGTNYGYTF
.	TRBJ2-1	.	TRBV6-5	TGTGCCAGCAGTTATGAGCTAGCTGCCTCCTACAATGAGCAGTTCTTC	CASSYELAASYNEQFF
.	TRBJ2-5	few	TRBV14	TGTGCCAGCAGCCAAGGGTCTTACCTGTGGGAGACCCAGTACTTC	CASSQGSYLWETQYF
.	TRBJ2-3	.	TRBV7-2	TGTGCCAGCAGCTCTTCCTCAGCAGCAGATACGCAGTATTTT	CASSSSSAADTQYF
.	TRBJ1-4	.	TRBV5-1	TGCGCCAGCAGAATGGGCCCGGGACGCTCAAATGAAAAACTGTTTTTT	CASRMGPGRSNEKLFF
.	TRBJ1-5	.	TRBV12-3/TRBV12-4	TGTGCCAGCAGTCCGGGACTAGGCAATCCGCCCCAGCATTTT	CASSPGLGNPPQHF
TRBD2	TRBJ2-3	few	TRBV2	TGTGCCAGCAGTGGCGCGGGAGGGCCCCTGGATACGCAGTATTTT	CASSGAGGPLDTQYF
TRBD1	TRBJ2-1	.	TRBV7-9	TGTGCCAGCAGCTTCTTACAGGGGTGGGATGAGCAGTTCTTC	CASSFLQGWDEQFF
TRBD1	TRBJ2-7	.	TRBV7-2	TGTGCCAGCAGCTCAGACCGACAGGGGTACGAGCAGTACTTC	CASSSDRQGYEQYF
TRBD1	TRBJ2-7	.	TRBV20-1	TGCAGTGCTAGAGTTTTGGGGACAGGGGTTTTGGGTGAGCAGTACTTC	CSARVLGTGVLGEQYF
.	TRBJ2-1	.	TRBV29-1	TGCAGCGGGGGGGACATGGCCTGCAATGAGCAGTTCTTC	CSGGDMACNEQFF
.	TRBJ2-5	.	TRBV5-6	TGTGCCAGCAGCGTGGGGGACCAAGCGACCCAGTACTTC	CASSVGDQATQYF
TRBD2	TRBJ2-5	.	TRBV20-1	TGCAGTGCTAGAGACCCGGGACTAGCGGGACAAGAGACCCAGTACTTC	CSARDPGLAGQETQYF
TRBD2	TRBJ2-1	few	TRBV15	TGTGCCACCAGCAGCCTTCGGGGGGGGCAGTTCTTC	CATSSLRGGQFF